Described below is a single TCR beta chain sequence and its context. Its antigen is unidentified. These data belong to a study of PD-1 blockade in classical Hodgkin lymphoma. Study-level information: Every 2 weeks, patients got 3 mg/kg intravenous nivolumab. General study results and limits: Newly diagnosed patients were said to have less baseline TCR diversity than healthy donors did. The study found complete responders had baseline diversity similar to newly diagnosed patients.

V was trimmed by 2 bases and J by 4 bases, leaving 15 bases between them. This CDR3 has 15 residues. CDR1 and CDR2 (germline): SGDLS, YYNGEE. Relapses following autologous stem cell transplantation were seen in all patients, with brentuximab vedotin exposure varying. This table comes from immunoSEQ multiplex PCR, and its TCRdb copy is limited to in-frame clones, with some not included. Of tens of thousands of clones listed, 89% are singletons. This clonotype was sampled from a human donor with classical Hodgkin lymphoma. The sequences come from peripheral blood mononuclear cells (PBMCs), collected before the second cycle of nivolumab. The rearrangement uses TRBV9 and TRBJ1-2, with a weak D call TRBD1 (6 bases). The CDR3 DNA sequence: TGTGCCAGCAGCGTCAGCTCGGGGGGCACCTATGGCTACACCTTC. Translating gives CASSVSSGGTYGYTF.